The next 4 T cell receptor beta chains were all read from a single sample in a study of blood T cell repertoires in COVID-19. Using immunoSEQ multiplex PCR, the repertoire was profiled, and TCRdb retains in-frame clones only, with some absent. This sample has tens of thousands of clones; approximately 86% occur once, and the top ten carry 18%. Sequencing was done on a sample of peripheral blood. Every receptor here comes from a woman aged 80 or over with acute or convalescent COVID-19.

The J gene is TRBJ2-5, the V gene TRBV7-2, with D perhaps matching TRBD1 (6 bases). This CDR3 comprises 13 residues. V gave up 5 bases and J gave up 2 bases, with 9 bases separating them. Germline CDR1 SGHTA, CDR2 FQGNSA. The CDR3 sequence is CASSKGQQETQYF. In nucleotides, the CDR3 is TGTGCCAGCAGCAAAGGACAGCAAGAGACCCAGTACTTC.

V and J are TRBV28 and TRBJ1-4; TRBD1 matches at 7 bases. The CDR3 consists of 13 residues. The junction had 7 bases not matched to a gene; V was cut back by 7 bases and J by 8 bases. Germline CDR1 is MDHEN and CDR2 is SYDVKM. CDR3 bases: TGTGCCAGCATCGGGACAGTGAAAGAAAAACTGTTTTTT. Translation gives CASIGTVKEKLFF. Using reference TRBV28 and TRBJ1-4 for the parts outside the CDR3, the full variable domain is DVKVTQSSRYLVKRTGEKVFLECVQDMDHENMFWYRQDPGLGLRLIYFSYDVKMKEKGDIPEGYSVSREKKERFSLILESASTNQTSMYLCASIGTVKEKLFFGSGTQLSVL.

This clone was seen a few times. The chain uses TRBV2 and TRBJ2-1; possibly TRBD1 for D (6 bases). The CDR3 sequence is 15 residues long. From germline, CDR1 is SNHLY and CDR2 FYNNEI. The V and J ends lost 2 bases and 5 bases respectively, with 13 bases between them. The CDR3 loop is CASSERDIQDNEQFF. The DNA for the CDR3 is TGTGCCAGCAGTGAAAGGGACATTCAAGACAATGAGCAGTTCTTC. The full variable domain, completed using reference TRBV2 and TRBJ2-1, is EPEVTQTPSHQVTQMGQEVILRCVPISNHLYFYWYRQILGQKVEFLVSFYNNEISEKSEIFDDQFSVERPDGSNFTLKIRSTKLEDSAMYFCASSERDIQDNEQFFGPGTRLTVL.

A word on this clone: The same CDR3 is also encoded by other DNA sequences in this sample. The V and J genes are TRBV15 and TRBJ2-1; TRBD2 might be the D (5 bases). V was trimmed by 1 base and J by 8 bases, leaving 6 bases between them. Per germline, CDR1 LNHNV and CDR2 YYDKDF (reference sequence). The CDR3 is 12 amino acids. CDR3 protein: CATSRGRDEQFF. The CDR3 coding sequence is TGTGCCACCAGCAGAGGGCGGGATGAGCAGTTCTTC.